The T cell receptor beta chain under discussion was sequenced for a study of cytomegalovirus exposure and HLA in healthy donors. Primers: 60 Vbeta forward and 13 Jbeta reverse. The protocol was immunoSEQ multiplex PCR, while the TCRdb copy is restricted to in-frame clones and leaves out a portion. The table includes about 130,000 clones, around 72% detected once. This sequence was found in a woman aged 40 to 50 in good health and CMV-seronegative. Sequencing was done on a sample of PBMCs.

The CDR3 nucleotides are TGTGCCAGTAGGTCAGACAATCAGCCCCAGCATTTT. It codes for CASRSDNQPQHF. The V and J genes are TRBV19 and TRBJ1-5; no definite D call. Germline V gene sequence: CDR1 LNHDA, CDR2 SQIVND (reference sequence). This CDR3 is built from 12 residues. Trimming pared 6 bases from V and 3 bases from J, leaving 6 bases between.